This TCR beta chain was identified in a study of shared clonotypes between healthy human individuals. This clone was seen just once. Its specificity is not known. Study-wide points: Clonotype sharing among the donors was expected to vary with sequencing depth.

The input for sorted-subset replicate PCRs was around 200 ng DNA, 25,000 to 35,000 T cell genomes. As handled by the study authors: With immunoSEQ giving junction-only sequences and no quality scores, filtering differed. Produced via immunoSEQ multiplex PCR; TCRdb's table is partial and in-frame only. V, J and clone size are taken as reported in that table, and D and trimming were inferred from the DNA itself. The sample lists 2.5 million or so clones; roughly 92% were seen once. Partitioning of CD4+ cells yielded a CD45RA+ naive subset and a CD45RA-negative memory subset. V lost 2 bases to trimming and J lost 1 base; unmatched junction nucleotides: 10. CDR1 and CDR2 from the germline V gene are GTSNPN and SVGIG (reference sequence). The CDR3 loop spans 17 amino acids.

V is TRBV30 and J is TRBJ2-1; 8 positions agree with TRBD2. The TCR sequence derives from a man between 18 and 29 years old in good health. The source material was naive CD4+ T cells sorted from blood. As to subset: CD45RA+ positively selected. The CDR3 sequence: CAWSFWRGERSYNEQFF. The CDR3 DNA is TGTGCCTGGAGTTTCTGGCGGGGGGAACGATCCTACAATGAGCAGTTCTTC.